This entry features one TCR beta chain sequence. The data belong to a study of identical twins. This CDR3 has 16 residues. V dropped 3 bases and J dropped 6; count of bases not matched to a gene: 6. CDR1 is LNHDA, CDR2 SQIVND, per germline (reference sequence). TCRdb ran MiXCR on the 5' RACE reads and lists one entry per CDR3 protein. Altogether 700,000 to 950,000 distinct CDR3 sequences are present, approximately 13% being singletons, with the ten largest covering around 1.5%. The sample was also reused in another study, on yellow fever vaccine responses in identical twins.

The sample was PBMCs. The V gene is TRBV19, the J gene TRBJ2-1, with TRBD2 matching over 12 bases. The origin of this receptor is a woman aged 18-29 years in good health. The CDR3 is CASSISASGRANEQFF. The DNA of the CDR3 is TGTGCCAGTAGTATCTCCGCTAGCGGGAGGGCCAATGAGCAGTTCTTC.